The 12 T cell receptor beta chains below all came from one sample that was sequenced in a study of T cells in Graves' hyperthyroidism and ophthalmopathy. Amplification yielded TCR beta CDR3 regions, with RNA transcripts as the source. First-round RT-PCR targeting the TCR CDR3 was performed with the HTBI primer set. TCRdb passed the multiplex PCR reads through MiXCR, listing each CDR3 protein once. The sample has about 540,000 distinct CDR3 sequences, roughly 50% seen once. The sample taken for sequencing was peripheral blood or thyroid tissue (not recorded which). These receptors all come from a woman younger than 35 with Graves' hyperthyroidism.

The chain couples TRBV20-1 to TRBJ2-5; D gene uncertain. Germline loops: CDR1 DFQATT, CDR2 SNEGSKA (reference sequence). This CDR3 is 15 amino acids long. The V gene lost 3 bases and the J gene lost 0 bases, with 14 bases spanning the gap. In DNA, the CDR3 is TGCAGTGCTAGTTTTGTGGCTCCTTACCAAGAGACCCAGTACTTC. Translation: CSASFVAPYQETQYF.

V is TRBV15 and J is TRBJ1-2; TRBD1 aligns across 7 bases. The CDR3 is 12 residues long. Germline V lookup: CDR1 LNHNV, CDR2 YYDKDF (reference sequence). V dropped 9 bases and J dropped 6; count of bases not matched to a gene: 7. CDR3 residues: CATRQGENGYTF. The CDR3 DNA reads TGTGCCACGCGACAGGGAGAAAATGGCTACACCTTC.

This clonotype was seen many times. CDR3 sequence (DNA): TGTGCCAGCAGTTCGGACAGGGGTTGGGAGACCCAGTACTTC. It is translated as CASSSDRGWETQYF. The gene calls are TRBV6-6 and TRBJ2-5, with TRBD1 identical over 9 bases. The CDR3 consists of 14 residues. Germline V gives CDR1 MNHNY, CDR2 SVGAGI (reference sequence). After removal of 4 bases from V and 5 bases from J, the junction contained 5 bases not matched to a gene.

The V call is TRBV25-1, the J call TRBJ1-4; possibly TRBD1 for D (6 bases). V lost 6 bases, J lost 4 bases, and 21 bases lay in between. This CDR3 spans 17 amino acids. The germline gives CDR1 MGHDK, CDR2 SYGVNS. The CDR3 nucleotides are TGTGCCAGCAGCAGACCCCCGGACAGCTTCATTAATGAAAAACTGTTTTTT. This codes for CASSRPPDSFINEKLFF. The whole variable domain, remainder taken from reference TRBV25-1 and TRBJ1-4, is EADIYQTPRYLVIGTGKKITLECSQTMGHDKMYWYQQDPGMELHLIHYSYGVNSTEKGDLSSESTVSRIRTEHFPLTLESARPSHTSQYLCASSRPPDSFINEKLFFGSGTQLSVL.

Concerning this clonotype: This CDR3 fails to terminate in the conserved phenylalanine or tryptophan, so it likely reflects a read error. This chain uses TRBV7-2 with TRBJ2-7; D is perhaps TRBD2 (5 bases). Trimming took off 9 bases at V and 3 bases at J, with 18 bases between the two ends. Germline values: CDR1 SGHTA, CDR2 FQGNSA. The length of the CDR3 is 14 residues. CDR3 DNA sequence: TGTGCCAGTAGTACGACTACCTTTGGCTACGAGCAGTACTAC. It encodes CASSTTTFGYEQYY.

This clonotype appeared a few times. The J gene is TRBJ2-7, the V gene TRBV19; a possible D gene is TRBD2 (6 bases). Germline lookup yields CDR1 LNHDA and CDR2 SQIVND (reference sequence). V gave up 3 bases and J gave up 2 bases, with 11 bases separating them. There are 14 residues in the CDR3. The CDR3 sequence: CASSIREQTYEQYF. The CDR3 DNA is TGTGCCAGTAGTATCCGGGAGCAAACCTACGAGCAGTACTTC.

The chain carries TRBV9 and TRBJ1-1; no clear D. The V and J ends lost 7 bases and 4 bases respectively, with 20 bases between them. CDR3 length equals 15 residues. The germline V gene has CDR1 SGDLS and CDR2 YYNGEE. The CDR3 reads CASSSFSARLTEAFF. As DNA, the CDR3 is TGTGCCAGCTCATCGTTCTCAGCCAGGCTCACTGAAGCTTTCTTT.

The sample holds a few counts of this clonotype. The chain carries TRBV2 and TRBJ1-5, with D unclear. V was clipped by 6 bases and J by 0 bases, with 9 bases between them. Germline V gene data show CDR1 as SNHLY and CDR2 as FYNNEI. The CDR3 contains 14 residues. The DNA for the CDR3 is TGTGCCAGCAGCTCGACACCTAGCAATCAGCCCCAGCATTTT. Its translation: CASSSTPSNQPQHF.

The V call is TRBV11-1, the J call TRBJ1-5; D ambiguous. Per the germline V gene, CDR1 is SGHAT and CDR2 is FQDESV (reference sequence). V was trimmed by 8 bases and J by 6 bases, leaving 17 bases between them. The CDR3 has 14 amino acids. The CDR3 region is CASSPDFWGQPQHF. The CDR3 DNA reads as TGTGCCAGCTCACCAGACTTTTGGGGTCAGCCCCAGCATTTT. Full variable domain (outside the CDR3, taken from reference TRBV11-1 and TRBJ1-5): EAEVAQSPRYKITEKSQAVAFWCDPISGHATLYWYRQILGQGPELLVQFQDESVVDDSQLPKDRFSAERLKGVDSTLKIQPAELGDSAMYLCASSPDFWGQPQHFGDGTRLSIL.

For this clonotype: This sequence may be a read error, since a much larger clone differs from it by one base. CDR3 DNA sequence: TGTGCCAGTAGTTTCGACTACCAGGAGACCCAGTACTTC. This translates into CASSFDYQETQYF. This chain uses TRBV7-2 with TRBJ2-5, with D perhaps TRBD2 (5 bases). Germline CDR1 and CDR2: SGHTA and FQGNSA. The CDR3 sequence is 13 residues long.

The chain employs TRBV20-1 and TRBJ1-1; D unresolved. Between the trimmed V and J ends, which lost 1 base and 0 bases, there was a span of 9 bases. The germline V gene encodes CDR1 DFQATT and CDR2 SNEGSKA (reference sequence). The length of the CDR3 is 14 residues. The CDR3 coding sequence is TGCAGTGCTAGAGCGGACGGAATGAACACTGAAGCTTTCTTT. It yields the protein CSARADGMNTEAFF.

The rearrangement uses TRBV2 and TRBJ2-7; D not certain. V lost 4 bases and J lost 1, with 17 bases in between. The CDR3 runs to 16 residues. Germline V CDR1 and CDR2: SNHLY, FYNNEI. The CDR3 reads CASSARDVRHSYEQYF. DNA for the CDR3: TGTGCCAGCAGTGCTAGAGATGTCCGACATTCCTACGAGCAGTACTTC.